The 22 T cell receptor beta chains in this list originate from one sample, sequenced in a study of T cell responses to AZD1222 COVID-19 vaccine. Produced via immunoSEQ multiplex PCR; TCRdb's table is partial and in-frame only. The table has 150,000 to 180,000 clones, 87% seen once. The sequences come from peripheral blood, collected 28 days after the second AZD1222 dose. The source is an adult who received the AZD1222 COVID-19 vaccine.

This rearrangement joins TRBV24-1 to TRBJ2-5; 7 bases are shared with TRBD2. Per germline, CDR1 KGHDR and CDR2 SFDVKD. Trimming removed 4 bases from V and 5 bases from J; junction bases left unmatched: 6. The CDR3 sequence is 14 residues long. The CDR3 DNA reads as TGTGCCACCAGTGAACCCGGACTAGTTGAGACCCAGTACTTC. This gives the protein CATSEPGLVETQYF.

The rearrangement links TRBV19 to TRBJ1-2, with TRBD1 as a possible D gene (6 bases). The germline V and J ends were trimmed by 10 bases and 4 bases, with 16 bases remaining between them. Germline CDR1 reads LNHDA; CDR2 reads SQIVND (reference sequence). The CDR3 sequence is 13 residues long. The CDR3 loop reads CAIHRDFFYGYTF. Written as DNA, the CDR3 is TGTGCCATTCACAGGGACTTTTTCTATGGCTACACCTTC. Looking up the rest from reference TRBV19 and TRBJ1-2 gives the full variable domain: DGGITQSPKYLFRKEGQNVTLSCEQNLNHDAMYWYRQDPGQGLRLIYYSQIVNDFQKGDIAEGYSVSREKKESFPLTVTSAQKNPTAFYLCAIHRDFFYGYTFGSGTRLTVV.

J is TRBJ2-7 and V is TRBV28; 10 bases align to TRBD1. The germline gives CDR1 MDHEN, CDR2 SYDVKM. Trimming at V came to 6 bases and at J to 5 bases, leaving 10 bases not matched to a gene. There are 15 residues in the CDR3. CDR3 coding DNA: TGTGCCAGCAGCCTTCTTGGACAGGGGGGCCACGAGCAGTACTTC. Protein: CASSLLGQGGHEQYF. The whole variable domain, remainder taken from reference TRBV28 and TRBJ2-7, is DVKVTQSSRYLVKRTGEKVFLECVQDMDHENMFWYRQDPGLGLRLIYFSYDVKMKEKGDIPEGYSVSREKKERFSLILESASTNQTSMYLCASSLLGQGGHEQYFGPGTRLTVT.

The chain is built from TRBV7-3 and TRBJ2-2; D uncertain. V lost 6 bases and J lost 4, with 6 bases in between. The CDR3 length is 12 residues. In germline, CDR1 is SGHTA, CDR2 FQGTGA. The CDR3: CASRVGTGELFF. For the CDR3, the DNA is TGTGCCAGCAGAGTGGGCACCGGGGAGCTGTTTTTT.

The rearrangement uses TRBV9 and TRBJ2-7; 8 bases match TRBD2. V lost 0 bases, J lost 2 bases, and 7 bases stayed unmatched. The CDR3 sequence is 16 residues long. CDR1 is SGDLS, CDR2 YYNGEE, per germline. CDR3 region: CASSVEAGVVAYEQYF. In nucleotides, the CDR3 is TGTGCCAGCAGCGTAGAAGCGGGGGTGGTGGCCTACGAGCAGTACTTC.

This clone was recorded only once. The rearrangement links TRBV28 to TRBJ2-3; TRBD2 is a possible D gene (6 bases). The ends were cut back, 5 bases at V and 0 bases at J, with 12 bases in the middle. Germline V lookup: CDR1 MDHEN, CDR2 SYDVKM. CDR3 length: 15 amino acids. CDR3 loop: CASSGDLSSTDTQYF. In nucleotides, the CDR3 is TGTGCCAGCAGTGGGGACTTGTCTAGCACAGATACGCAGTATTTT.

This chain connects TRBV5-1 to TRBJ2-7, with a weak D call TRBD2 (6 bases). Trimming took off 4 bases at V and 3 bases at J, with 14 bases between the two ends. Germline CDR1 and CDR2: SGHRS and YFSETQ. The CDR3 has 14 amino acids. The CDR3 spells CASSRGGTSYEQYF. The CDR3 DNA sequence: TGCGCCAGCAGCCGTGGCGGGACGAGCTACGAGCAGTACTTC.

V usage is TRBV18 and J usage is TRBJ2-2; D gene unclear. This CDR3 has 14 amino acids. Germline V gives CDR1 KGHSH, CDR2 LQKENI. The V end lost 2 bases, the J end lost 2 bases, and 6 bases lay between the germline ends. This chain's CDR3 is CASSPVSNTGELFF. CDR3 DNA sequence: TGTGCCAGCTCACCAGTGTCTAACACCGGGGAGCTGTTTTTT.

V gene TRBV7-2 combines with J gene TRBJ2-6; no definite D call. CDR1 SGHTA and CDR2 FQGNSA come from the germline V gene. With 0 bases removed from V and 1 base from J, the gap between germline ends came to 4 bases. This CDR3 comprises 15 residues. CDR3 DNA sequence: TGTGCCAGCAGCTTAGCCCGGTCTGGGGCCAACGTCCTGACTTTC. Residues: CASSLARSGANVLTF. The whole variable domain, remainder taken from reference TRBV7-2 and TRBJ2-6, is GAGVSQSPSNKVTEKGKDVELRCDPISGHTALYWYRQSLGQGLEFLIYFQGNSAPDKSGLPSDRFSAERTGGSVSTLTIQRTQQEDSAVYLCASSLARSGANVLTFGAGSRLTVL.

The chain recombines TRBV29-1 with TRBJ1-5, with a tentative D call TRBD1 (5 bases). Germline V lookup: CDR1 SQVTM, CDR2 ANQGSEA. Trimming took off 5 bases at V and 4 bases at J, with 15 bases between the two ends. This CDR3 is 14 amino acids long. The CDR3 is CSVTLGGVNQPQHF. The CDR3 coding sequence is TGCAGCGTTACCCTGGGAGGGGTTAATCAGCCCCAGCATTTT.

The chain carries TRBV28 and TRBJ2-7, with D tentatively TRBD1 or TRBD2 (5 bases each). Germline V gene lookup returns CDR1 MDHEN and CDR2 SYDVKM. V was shortened by 8 bases and J by 0 bases, with 14 bases between the two germline ends. The length of the CDR3 is 14 residues. The CDR3 reads CASRPGTNSYEQYF. The DNA for the CDR3 is TGTGCCAGCCGTCCCGGGACCAACTCCTACGAGCAGTACTTC.

V usage is TRBV6-6 and J usage is TRBJ2-5; no clear D. Looked up from germline, CDR1 is MNHNY and CDR2 is SVGAGI (reference sequence). Trimming cost V 5 bases and J 5 bases, with 9 bases left between them. The CDR3 is 12 amino acids. The CDR3 coding sequence is TGTGCCAGCAGTGAGGACCGGGAGACCCAGTACTTC. This sequence encodes CASSEDRETQYF.

The chain has TRBV16 and TRBJ2-5; D gene ambiguous. Germline values: CDR1 KGHSY, CDR2 FQNENV. V was clipped by 2 bases and J by 0 bases, with 13 bases between them. This CDR3 comprises 16 residues. CDR3 sequence reads: CASSQIPSWYQETQYF. The DNA of the CDR3 is TGTGCCAGCAGCCAAATTCCCTCTTGGTACCAAGAGACCCAGTACTTC. Using reference TRBV16 and TRBJ2-5 for the parts outside the CDR3, the full variable domain is GEEVAQTPKHLVRGEGQKAKLYCAPIKGHSYVFWYQQVLKNEFKFLISFQNENVFDETGMPKERFSAKCLPNSPCSLEIQATKLEDSAVYFCASSQIPSWYQETQYFGPGTRLLVL.

This CDR3 is CASSLTQGRNSNQPQHF. The CDR3 DNA reads TGTGCCAGCAGTTTAACCCAGGGACGGAATAGCAATCAGCCCCAGCATTTT. The J gene is TRBJ1-5, the V gene TRBV28; possibly TRBD1 for D (5 bases). CDR1 is MDHEN, CDR2 SYDVKM, per germline. The length of the CDR3 is 17 residues. V lost 2 bases to trimming and J lost 0 bases, with 14 bases between them.

The chain joins TRBV7-8 to TRBJ2-7; 8 nucleotides line up with TRBD2. The CDR3 contains 12 residues. The ends lost 10 bases at V and 2 bases at J; junction bases unmatched: 4. Per germline, CDR1 SGHVS and CDR2 FQNEAQ. This chain's CDR3 is CAIGGGPYEQYF. DNA for the CDR3: TGTGCCATCGGGGGGGGGCCCTACGAGCAGTACTTC.

The CDR3 DNA reads as TGTGCCAGCAGTTACGGACTAGCGGGAGGGGAGCAGTTCTTC. The encoded protein is CASSYGLAGGEQFF. This sequence joins TRBV6-5 and TRBJ2-1; 15 bases line up with TRBD2. The trim removed 2 bases at V and 10 bases at J, leaving 0 bases unmatched. This CDR3 is built from 14 residues. Germline assignment: CDR1 MNHEY and CDR2 SVGAGI.

The gene calls are TRBV15 and TRBJ1-3, with D perhaps TRBD1 (5 bases). V was shortened by 3 bases and J by 0 bases, with 12 bases between the two germline ends. The CDR3 is 16 residues long. The germline V gene encodes CDR1 LNHNV and CDR2 YYDKDF (reference sequence). The CDR3 region is CATSRDSGISGNTIYF. The CDR3 DNA is TGTGCCACCAGCAGGGACTCAGGGATCTCTGGAAACACCATATATTTT. The entire variable domain, with the rest obtained from reference TRBV15 and TRBJ1-3, is as follows: DAMVIQNPRYQVTQFGKPVTLSCSQTLNHNVMYWYQQKSSQAPKLLFHYYDKDFNNEADTPDNFQSRRPNTSFCFLDIRSPGLGDTAMYLCATSRDSGISGNTIYFGEGSWLTVV.

The chain links TRBV7-2 to TRBJ1-2, with D hard to call. Per the germline V gene, CDR1 is SGHTA and CDR2 is FQGNSA. This CDR3 has 15 amino acids. Trimming took off 1 base at V and 4 bases at J, with 13 bases between the two ends. CDR3: CASSLGPELFYGYTF. CDR3 coding DNA: TGTGCCAGCAGCTTAGGACCGGAACTATTCTATGGCTACACCTTC.

J is TRBJ1-3 and V is TRBV9, with D unclear. Germline CDR1 SGDLS, CDR2 YYNGEE. CDR3 length equals 12 residues. The V gene lost 4 bases and the J gene lost 8 bases, with 10 bases spanning the gap. Here the CDR3 DNA reads TGTGCCAGCAGCACTCTGACGGACACCATATATTTT. Its protein product is CASSTLTDTIYF.

The rearrangement joins TRBV19 to TRBJ2-7, with D hard to call. Trimming left V 2 bases short and J 9 bases short, with 17 bases between. The germline CDR1 and CDR2 sequences are LNHDA and SQIVND (reference sequence). CDR3 length: 14 amino acids. The CDR3 reads CASSISLTAGAQYF. CDR3 in DNA: TGTGCCAGTAGTATATCGTTAACGGCAGGCGCGCAGTACTTC.

The gene calls are TRBV6-2 or TRBV6-3 and TRBJ2-3; 8 bases agree with TRBD2. This CDR3 has 12 residues. Germline loops: CDR1 MNHEY, CDR2 SVGEGT. Trimming at V came to 6 bases and at J to 9 bases, leaving 5 bases not matched to a gene. CDR3 sequence reads: CASSRGGETQYF. CDR3 DNA: TGTGCCAGCAGCCGGGGGGGGGAAACGCAGTATTTT.

V gene TRBV10-3 combines with J gene TRBJ1-1; the D gene is possibly TRBD1 (5 bases). CDR3 length: 14 amino acids. Looked up from germline, CDR1 is ENHRY and CDR2 is SYGVKD. V was trimmed by 6 bases and J by 7 bases, leaving 18 bases between them. For the CDR3, the DNA is TGTGCCATCAGCGAGCAAGGGACGGCTAATGAAGCTTTCTTT. Its protein product is CAISEQGTANEAFF.